The 2 T cell receptor beta chains presented below share a single source sample, sequenced in a study of blood T cell repertoires in COVID-19. Using immunoSEQ multiplex PCR, the repertoire was profiled, and TCRdb retains in-frame clones only, with some absent. The sample contains about 230,000 clones, approximately 82% of which appear only once. Material: peripheral blood. The receptors shown here come from an older woman with active or convalescent COVID-19.

This clone came up many times. The chain employs TRBV9 and TRBJ2-5; TRBD1 matches 7 bases. Germline CDR1 reads SGDLS; CDR2 reads YYNGEE. The CDR3 loop spans 14 amino acids. After removal of 7 bases from V and 4 bases from J, the junction contained 10 bases not matched to a gene. CDR3 in amino acids: CASADRDQRETQYF. CDR3 in DNA: TGTGCCAGCGCCGACAGGGACCAGCGAGAGACCCAGTACTTC. The variable domain in full, completed from reference TRBV9 and TRBJ2-5, reads DSGVTQTPKHLITATGQRVTLRCSPRSGDLSVYWYQQSLDQGLQFLIQYYNGEERAKGNILERFSAQQFPDLHSELNLSSLELGDSALYFCASADRDQRETQYFGPGTRLLVL.

V usage is TRBV4-1 and J usage is TRBJ1-5; a weak D match, TRBD1 (5 bases). The germline V gene has CDR1 MGHRA and CDR2 YSYEKL. This CDR3 comprises 15 residues. Trimming removed 4 bases from V and 5 bases from J, with 15 bases in between. The DNA for the CDR3 is TGCGCCAGCAGCCTCACGCAGGGTGCGGATCAGCCCCAGCATTTT. It encodes CASSLTQGADQPQHF.